This TCR beta chain was recovered during a study of T-cell memory formation after mild COVID-19. Study conclusions and caveats: Contracting clones, day 15 to 85, had balanced CD4/CD8, and later expanders favored CD4+. The authors did not confirm SARS-CoV-2 specificity of second-wave clones peaking day 37. Contracting CD8+ clones were enriched in EMRA, CD4+ mainly in CM and EM.

Researchers used 5'RACE with constant-segment primers to make TCR alpha and TCR beta cDNA libraries that carry sample barcodes and UMIs. TCRdb reprocessed the 5' RACE reads via MiXCR and lists one record per CDR3 protein. The data hold a few hundred thousand distinct CDR3 sequences, with 15% to 20% observed a single time. Only a few counts were recorded for this clonotype. Its antigen remains unidentified. CDR1 is SGHNT and CDR2 is YENEEA in the germline V gene. Trimming took off 5 bases at V and 4 bases at J, with 9 bases between the two ends. The CDR3 sequence is 14 residues long. This TCR derives from a man younger than 35 who had mild COVID-19 (a few samples of this study predate the infection). Cell type and time point are not known. The specimen was PBMCs or a T cell subset sorted from them (not recorded which). The rearrangement joins TRBV11-3 to TRBJ2-6; D is undetermined. This CDR3 reads CASSPAIGANVLTF. The CDR3 DNA sequence: TGTGCCAGCAGCCCGGCGATCGGGGCCAACGTCCTGACTTTC.